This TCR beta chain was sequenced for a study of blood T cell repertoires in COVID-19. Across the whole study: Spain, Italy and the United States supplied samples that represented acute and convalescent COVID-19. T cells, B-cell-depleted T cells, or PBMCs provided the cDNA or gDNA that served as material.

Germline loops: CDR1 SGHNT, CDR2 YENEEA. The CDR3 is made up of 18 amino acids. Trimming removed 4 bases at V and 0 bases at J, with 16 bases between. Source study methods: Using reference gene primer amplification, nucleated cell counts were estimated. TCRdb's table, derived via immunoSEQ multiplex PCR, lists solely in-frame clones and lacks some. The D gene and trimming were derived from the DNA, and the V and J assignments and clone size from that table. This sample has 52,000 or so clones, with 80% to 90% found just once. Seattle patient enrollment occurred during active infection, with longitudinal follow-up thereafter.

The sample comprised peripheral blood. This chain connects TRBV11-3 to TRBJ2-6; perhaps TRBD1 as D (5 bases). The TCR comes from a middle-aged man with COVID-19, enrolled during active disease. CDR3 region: CASSSPRGGSSGANVLTF. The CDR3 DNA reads TGTGCCAGCAGCTCGCCTAGGGGTGGTAGCTCTGGGGCCAACGTCCTGACTTTC. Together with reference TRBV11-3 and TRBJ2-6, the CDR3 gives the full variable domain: EAGVVQSPRYKIIEKKQPVAFWCNPISGHNTLYWYLQNLGQGPELLIRYENEEAVDDSQLPKDRFSAERLKGVDSTLKIQPAELGDSAVYLCASSSPRGGSSGANVLTFGAGSRLTVL.